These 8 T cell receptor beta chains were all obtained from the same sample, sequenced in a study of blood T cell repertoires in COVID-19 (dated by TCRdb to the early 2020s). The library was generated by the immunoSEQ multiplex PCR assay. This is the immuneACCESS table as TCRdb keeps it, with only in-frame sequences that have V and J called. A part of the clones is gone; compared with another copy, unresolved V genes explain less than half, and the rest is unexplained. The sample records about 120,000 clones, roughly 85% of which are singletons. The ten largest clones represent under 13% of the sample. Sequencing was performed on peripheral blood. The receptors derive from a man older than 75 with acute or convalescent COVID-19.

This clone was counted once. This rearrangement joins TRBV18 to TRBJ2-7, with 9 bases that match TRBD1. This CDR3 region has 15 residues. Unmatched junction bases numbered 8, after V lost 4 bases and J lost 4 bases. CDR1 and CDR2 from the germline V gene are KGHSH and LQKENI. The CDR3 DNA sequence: TGTGCCAGCTCACTCGGGACAGGGAATTTGTACGAGCAGTACTTC. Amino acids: CASSLGTGNLYEQYF. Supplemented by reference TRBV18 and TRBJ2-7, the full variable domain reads NAGVMQNPRHLVRRRGQEARLRCSPMKGHSHVYWYRQLPEEGLKFMVYLQKENIIDESGMPKERFSAEFPKEGPSILRIQQVVRGDSAAYFCASSLGTGNLYEQYFGPGTRLTVT.

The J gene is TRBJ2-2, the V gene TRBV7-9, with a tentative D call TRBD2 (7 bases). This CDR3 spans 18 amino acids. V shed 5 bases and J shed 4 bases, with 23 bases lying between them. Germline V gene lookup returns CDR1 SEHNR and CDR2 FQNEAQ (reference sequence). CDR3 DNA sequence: TGTGCCAGCAGCCCCGCCAGGGGCCCGGGGGGCGGCACCGGGGAGCTGTTTTTT. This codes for CASSPARGPGGGTGELFF.

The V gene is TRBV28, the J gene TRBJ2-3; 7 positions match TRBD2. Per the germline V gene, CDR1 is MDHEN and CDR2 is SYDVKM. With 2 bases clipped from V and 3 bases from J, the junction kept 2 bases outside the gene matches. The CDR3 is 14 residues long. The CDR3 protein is CASSLVGGTDTQYF. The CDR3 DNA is TGTGCCAGCAGTTTAGTGGGAGGGACAGATACGCAGTATTTT.

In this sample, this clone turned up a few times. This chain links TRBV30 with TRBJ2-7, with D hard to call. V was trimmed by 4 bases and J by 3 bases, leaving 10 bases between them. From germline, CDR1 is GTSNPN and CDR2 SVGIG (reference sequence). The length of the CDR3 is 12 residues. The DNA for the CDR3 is TGTGCCTGGAAGGTCGCGGTCTACGAGCAGTACTTC. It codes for CAWKVAVYEQYF.

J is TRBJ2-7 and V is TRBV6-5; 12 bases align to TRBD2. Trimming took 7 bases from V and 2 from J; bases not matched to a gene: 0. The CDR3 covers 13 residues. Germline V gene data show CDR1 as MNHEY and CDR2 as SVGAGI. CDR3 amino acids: CASTSGRAYEQYF. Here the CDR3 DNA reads TGTGCCAGCACTAGCGGGAGGGCCTACGAGCAGTACTTC.

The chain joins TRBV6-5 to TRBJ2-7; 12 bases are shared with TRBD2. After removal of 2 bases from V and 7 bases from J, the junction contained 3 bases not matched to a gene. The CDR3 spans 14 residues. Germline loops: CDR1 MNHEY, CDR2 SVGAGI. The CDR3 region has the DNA TGTGCCAGCAGTTACCGTGGACTAGCGGGAGAGCAGTACTTC. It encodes CASSYRGLAGEQYF.

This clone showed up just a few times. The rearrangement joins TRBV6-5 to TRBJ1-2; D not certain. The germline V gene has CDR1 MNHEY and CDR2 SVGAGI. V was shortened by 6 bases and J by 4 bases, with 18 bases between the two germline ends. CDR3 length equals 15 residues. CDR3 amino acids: CASRAGLGPSYGYTF. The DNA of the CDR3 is TGTGCCAGCAGGGCGGGTTTGGGCCCCAGCTATGGCTACACCTTC.

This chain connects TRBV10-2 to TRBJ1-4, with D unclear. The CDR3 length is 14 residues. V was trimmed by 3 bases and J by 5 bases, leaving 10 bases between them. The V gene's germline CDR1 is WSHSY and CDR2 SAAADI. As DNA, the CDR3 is TGCGCCAGCAGTGATGGCTCGCTGAATGAAAAACTGTTTTTT. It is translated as CASSDGSLNEKLFF.